Given below is one T cell receptor beta chain in context. Its antigen is not identified. The protocol was immunoSEQ multiplex PCR, while the TCRdb copy is restricted to in-frame clones and leaves out a portion. In the table there are some 120,000 clones, about 88% of which are singletons. The source of the sample is a study of T cell responses to AZD1222 COVID-19 vaccine. Overall study findings and caveats: Females made up more of the donors, who were largely white British, and clonal diversity may have come out too low.

CDR1 is LGHDT and CDR2 is YNNKEL in the germline V gene (reference sequence). The CDR3 spans 15 residues. With 4 bases removed from V and 0 bases from J, the gap between germline ends came to 12 bases. This TCR was sampled from an adult who received the AZD1222 COVID-19 vaccine. The chain combines TRBV3-1 (or the pseudogene TRBV3-2) with TRBJ1-2; D is undetermined. The sample in question was peripheral blood, obtained 28 days after the second AZD1222 dose. The CDR3 spells CASSRGTVANYGYTF. The CDR3 nucleotides read TGTGCCAGCAGCCGAGGAACCGTAGCTAACTATGGCTACACCTTC.